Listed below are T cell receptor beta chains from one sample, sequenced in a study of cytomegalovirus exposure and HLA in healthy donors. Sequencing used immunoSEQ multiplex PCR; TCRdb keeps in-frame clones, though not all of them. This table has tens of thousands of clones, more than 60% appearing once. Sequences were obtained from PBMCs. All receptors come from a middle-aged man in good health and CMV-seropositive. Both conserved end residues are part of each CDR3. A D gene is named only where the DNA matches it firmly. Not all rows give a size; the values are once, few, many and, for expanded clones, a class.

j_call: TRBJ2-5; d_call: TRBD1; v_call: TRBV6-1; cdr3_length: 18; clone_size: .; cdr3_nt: TGTGCCAGCAGTGAGCTACCTGGACAGGGGGCGCCCGGAGAGACCCAGTACTTC; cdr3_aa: CASSELPGQGAPGETQYF
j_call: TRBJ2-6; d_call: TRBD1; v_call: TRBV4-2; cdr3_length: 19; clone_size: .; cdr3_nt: TGTGCCAGCAGCCAAGATCGGTGGACAGGGAGCTCTGGGGCCAACGTCCTGACTTTC; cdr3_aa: CASSQDRWTGSSGANVLTF
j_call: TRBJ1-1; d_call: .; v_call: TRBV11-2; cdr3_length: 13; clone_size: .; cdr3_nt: TGTGCCAGCAGCTTCGGGGGGAACGGTGAAGCTTTCTTT; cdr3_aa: CASSFGGNGEAFF
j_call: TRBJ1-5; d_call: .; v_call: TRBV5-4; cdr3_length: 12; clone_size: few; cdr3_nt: TGTGCCAGCAGCTCAGGGAATCAGCCCCAGCATTTT; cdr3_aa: CASSSGNQPQHF
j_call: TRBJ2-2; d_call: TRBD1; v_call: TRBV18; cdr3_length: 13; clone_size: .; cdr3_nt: TGTGCCAGCTCACCCACAGGGGCCGGGGAGCTGTTTTTT; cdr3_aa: CASSPTGAGELFF
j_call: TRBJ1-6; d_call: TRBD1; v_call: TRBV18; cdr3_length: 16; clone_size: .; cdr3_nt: TGTGCCAGCTCACCGGGACAGGGGATCAATAATTCACCCCTCCACTTT; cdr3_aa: CASSPGQGINNSPLHF
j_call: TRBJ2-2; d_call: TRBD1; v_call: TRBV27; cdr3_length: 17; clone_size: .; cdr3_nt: TGTGCCAGCAGCCGACGGCTGACAGGGGTGAACACCGGGGAGCTGTTTTTT; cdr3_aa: CASSRRLTGVNTGELFF
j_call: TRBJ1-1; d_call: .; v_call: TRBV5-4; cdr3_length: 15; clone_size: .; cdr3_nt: TGTGCCAGCAGCTTGGCGGGGGGGGGTCCCACTGAAGCTTTCTTT; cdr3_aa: CASSLAGGGPTEAFF
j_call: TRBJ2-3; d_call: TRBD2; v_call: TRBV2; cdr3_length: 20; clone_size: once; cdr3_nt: TGTGCCAGCAGTGGAGGGCCTAGCGGGAGGACGGTAATAAGCACAGATACGCAGTATTTT; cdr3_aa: CASSGGPSGRTVISTDTQYF
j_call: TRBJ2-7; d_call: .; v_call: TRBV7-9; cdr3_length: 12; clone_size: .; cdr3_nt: TGTGCCAGCAGCTCACTGGGGCCCGAGCAGTACTTC; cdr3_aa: CASSSLGPEQYF
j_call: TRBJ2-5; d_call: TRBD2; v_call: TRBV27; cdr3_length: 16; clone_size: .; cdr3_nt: TGTGCCAGCAGCCCAGTTGGGACTAGCGGCTGGGAGACCCAGTACTTC; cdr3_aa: CASSPVGTSGWETQYF
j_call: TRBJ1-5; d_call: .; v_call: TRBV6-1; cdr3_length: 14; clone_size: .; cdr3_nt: TGTGCCAGCAGAGCCTTCCCTAGCTATCAGCCCCAGCATTTT; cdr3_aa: CASRAFPSYQPQHF
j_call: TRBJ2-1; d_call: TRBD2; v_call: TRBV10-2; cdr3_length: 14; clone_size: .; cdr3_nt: TGCGCCAGCAGTCTAGCGGGAGATTGGAATGAGCAGTTCTTC; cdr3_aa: CASSLAGDWNEQFF
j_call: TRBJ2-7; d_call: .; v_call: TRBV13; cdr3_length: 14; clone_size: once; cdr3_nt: TGTGCCAGCAGCTTAGGCGCGAACTCCTACGAGCACTACTTC; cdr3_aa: CASSLGANSYEHYF
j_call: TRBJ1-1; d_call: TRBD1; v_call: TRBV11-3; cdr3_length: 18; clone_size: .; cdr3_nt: TGTGCCATCAGCACCACCGACAGGGTAGGTCCCCTGAACACTGAAGCTTTCTTT; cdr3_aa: CAISTTDRVGPLNTEAFF
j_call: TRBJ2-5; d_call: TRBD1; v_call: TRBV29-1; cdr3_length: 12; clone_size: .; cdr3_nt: TGCAGCGTCCGACAGGGGGGGGAGACCCAGTACTTC; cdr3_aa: CSVRQGGETQYF
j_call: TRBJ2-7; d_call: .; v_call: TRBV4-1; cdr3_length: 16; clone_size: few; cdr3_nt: TGCGCCAGCAGCCAAGAAGCACGAAAAGGCTACTACCAGCAGTACTTC; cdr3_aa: CASSQEARKGYYQQYF
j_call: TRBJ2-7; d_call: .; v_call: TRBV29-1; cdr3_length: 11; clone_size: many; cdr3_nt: TGCAGCGCCGGAGACTACTACGAGCAGTACTTC; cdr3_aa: CSAGDYYEQYF
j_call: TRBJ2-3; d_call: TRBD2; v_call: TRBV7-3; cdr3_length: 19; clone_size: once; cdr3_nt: TGTGCCAGCACCCCCCGCAGGCCCCTAGCGGGGGGCAGCACAGATACGCAGTATTTT; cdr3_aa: CASTPRRPLAGGSTDTQYF
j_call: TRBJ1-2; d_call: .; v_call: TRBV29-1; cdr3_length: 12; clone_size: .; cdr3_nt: TGCAGAGTGGCCATGGGGCTCTATGGCTACAACTTC; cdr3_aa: CRVAMGLYGYNF
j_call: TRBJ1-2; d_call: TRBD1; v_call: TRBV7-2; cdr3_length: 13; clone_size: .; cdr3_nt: TGTGCCTCCGAGGACAGGGTGGATTATGGCTACACCTTC; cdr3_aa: CASEDRVDYGYTF
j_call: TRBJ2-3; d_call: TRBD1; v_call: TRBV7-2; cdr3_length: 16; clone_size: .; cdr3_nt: TGTGCCAGCAGCTTAGTGGGGACAGGGGGGTCAGATACGCAGTATTTT; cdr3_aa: CASSLVGTGGSDTQYF
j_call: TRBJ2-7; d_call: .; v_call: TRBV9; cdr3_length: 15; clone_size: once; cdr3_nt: TGTGCCAGCAGCGTCGGAGGTGACTGGGTCTACGAGCAGTACTTC; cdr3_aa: CASSVGGDWVYEQYF
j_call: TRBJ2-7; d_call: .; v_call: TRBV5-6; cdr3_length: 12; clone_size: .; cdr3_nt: TGTGCCAGCAGCCGAGTTTCCTACGAGCAGTACTTC; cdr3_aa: CASSRVSYEQYF